A single sample gave rise to the 5 T cell receptor beta chains below, sequenced in a study of shared clonotypes between healthy human individuals. As defined, naive CD8 cells were CD45RO-negative and positively selected for CCR7, with terminally differentiated effector memory CD45RA+ cells excluded. The repertoire was sequenced with immunoSEQ multiplex PCR; TCRdb's copy has only in-frame clones and lacks some. The data show about 2 million clones, with over 85% seen just once and about 1.1% held by the top ten. The sequencing sample was made of naive CD8+ T cells sorted from blood. The receptor set was obtained from a young man in good health.

The genes are TRBV4-3 and TRBJ1-1, with D tentatively TRBD1 (6 bases). Trimming cost V 7 bases and J 5 bases, with 17 bases left between them. The CDR3 consists of 14 residues. CDR1 is LGHNA and CDR2 is YSLEER in the germline V gene. This chain's CDR3 is CASKINRDWTEAFF. Here the CDR3 DNA reads TGCGCCAGCAAAATAAACAGGGATTGGACTGAAGCTTTCTTT.

This rearrangement joins TRBV27 to TRBJ2-3; D is unresolved. The CDR3 is made up of 16 amino acids. Germline-derived CDR1 and CDR2 are MNHEY and SMNVEV (reference sequence). Trimming cost V 7 bases and J 5 bases, with 22 bases left between them. CDR3 loop: CASMANLPPDLDTQYF. CDR3 sequence (DNA): TGTGCCAGCATGGCAAACCTCCCCCCGGATTTAGATACGCAGTATTTT.

V is TRBV10-2 and J is TRBJ2-7, with 9 bases identical to TRBD2. V trimming: 7 bases; J trimming: 2 bases; junction bases outside the gene matches: 3. The CDR3 runs to 13 residues. The germline CDR1 and CDR2 sequences are WSHSY and SAAADI. CDR3 loop: CASTSGGPYEQYF. The CDR3 DNA reads as TGCGCCAGCACCAGCGGGGGGCCCTACGAGCAGTACTTC.

This chain joins TRBV2 and TRBJ2-5, with 7 bases identical to TRBD1. V lost 10 bases to trimming and J lost 3 bases; unmatched junction nucleotides: 8. Looked up from germline, CDR1 is SNHLY and CDR2 is FYNNEI. There are 13 residues in the CDR3. CDR3 protein: CAIRGLGEETQYF. CDR3 nucleotide sequence: TGTGCCATAAGGGGGCTTGGAGAAGAGACCCAGTACTTC.

The V call is TRBV7-8, the J call TRBJ1-1; D uncertain. The CDR3 has 13 amino acids. The germline V gene encodes CDR1 SGHVS and CDR2 FQNEAQ. V was pared by 3 bases and J by 1 base, with 6 bases between. The chain's CDR3 is CASSFTENTEAFF. In nucleotides, the CDR3 is TGTGCCAGCAGCTTCACAGAGAACACTGAAGCTTTCTTT.